These T cell receptor beta chains were read from a single sample in a study of shared clonotypes between healthy human individuals. The method was immunoSEQ multiplex PCR; TCRdb's version includes in-frame clones alone and lacks a portion of them. The sample yields some 1.4 million clones, roughly 96% seen once. Material for sequencing was naive CD4+ T cells sorted from blood. These receptors were obtained from a young man in good health. CDR3s leave out the opening cysteine and the closing phenylalanine or tryptophan.

cdr3_aa: ASSFLPGIAGELF
j_call: TRBJ2-2
v_call: TRBV7-8
cdr3_length: 13

cdr3_aa: ASSPSGTTYGYT
j_call: TRBJ1-2
v_call: TRBV7-9
cdr3_length: 12

cdr3_aa: ASGTTYEQY
j_call: TRBJ2-7
v_call: TRBV2
cdr3_length: 9

cdr3_aa: ATSAWDRGLYNEQF
j_call: TRBJ2-1
v_call: TRBV15
cdr3_length: 14

cdr3_aa: ASSLPLNTGELF
j_call: TRBJ2-2
v_call: TRBV5-6
cdr3_length: 12

cdr3_aa: ASSGQGSDTQY
j_call: TRBJ2-3
v_call: TRBV5-1
cdr3_length: 11

cdr3_aa: ASSIPRGGSHQPQH
j_call: TRBJ1-5
v_call: TRBV19
cdr3_length: 14

cdr3_aa: ASSLDQGTQY
j_call: TRBJ2-3
v_call: TRBV7-2
cdr3_length: 10

cdr3_aa: ASSLPNPGGLGF
j_call: TRBJ2-1
v_call: TRBV7-2
cdr3_length: 12

cdr3_aa: ASSNSRVGYT
j_call: TRBJ1-2
v_call: TRBV7-9
cdr3_length: 10

cdr3_aa: ASSEAGGDTGELF
j_call: TRBJ2-2
v_call: TRBV6-1
cdr3_length: 13

cdr3_aa: AWSRSDTQY
j_call: TRBJ2-3
v_call: TRBV30
cdr3_length: 9

cdr3_aa: ASSFKATTQY
j_call: TRBJ2-5
v_call: TRBV7-2
cdr3_length: 10

cdr3_aa: ASSQDASPVLYEQY
j_call: TRBJ2-7
v_call: TRBV4-1
cdr3_length: 14

cdr3_aa: ASSKETDTQY
j_call: TRBJ2-3
v_call: TRBV2
cdr3_length: 10

cdr3_aa: ASSPTAGGGNEQF
j_call: TRBJ2-1
v_call: TRBV18
cdr3_length: 13

cdr3_aa: ASSSMGGSSYEQY
j_call: TRBJ2-7
v_call: TRBV7-6
cdr3_length: 13

cdr3_aa: ASSLGLAAAYNEQF
j_call: TRBJ2-1
v_call: TRBV5-1
cdr3_length: 14

cdr3_aa: ASSQTSGGETQY
j_call: TRBJ2-5
v_call: TRBV9
cdr3_length: 12

cdr3_aa: ASSLGWQGGYEQY
j_call: TRBJ2-7
v_call: TRBV13
cdr3_length: 13

cdr3_aa: ASSLSSYEQY
j_call: TRBJ2-7
v_call: TRBV5-5
cdr3_length: 10

cdr3_aa: ASSGQGPLG
j_call: TRBJ1-5
v_call: TRBV2
cdr3_length: 9

cdr3_aa: ASSPTGFPYEQY
j_call: TRBJ2-7
v_call: TRBV28
cdr3_length: 12

cdr3_aa: ASSLDGGPQF
j_call: TRBJ2-1
v_call: TRBV7-9
cdr3_length: 10

cdr3_aa: ASSPWGDSTDTQY
j_call: TRBJ2-3
v_call: TRBV7-9
cdr3_length: 13

cdr3_aa: ASSTPGGRVFEQY
j_call: TRBJ2-7
v_call: TRBV28
cdr3_length: 13

cdr3_aa: SVALTGGVPAGELF
j_call: TRBJ2-2
v_call: TRBV29-1
cdr3_length: 14

cdr3_aa: ASSPSRDREEY
j_call: TRBJ2-3
v_call: TRBV18
cdr3_length: 11

cdr3_aa: AWSVGDTEAF
j_call: TRBJ1-1
v_call: TRBV30
cdr3_length: 10